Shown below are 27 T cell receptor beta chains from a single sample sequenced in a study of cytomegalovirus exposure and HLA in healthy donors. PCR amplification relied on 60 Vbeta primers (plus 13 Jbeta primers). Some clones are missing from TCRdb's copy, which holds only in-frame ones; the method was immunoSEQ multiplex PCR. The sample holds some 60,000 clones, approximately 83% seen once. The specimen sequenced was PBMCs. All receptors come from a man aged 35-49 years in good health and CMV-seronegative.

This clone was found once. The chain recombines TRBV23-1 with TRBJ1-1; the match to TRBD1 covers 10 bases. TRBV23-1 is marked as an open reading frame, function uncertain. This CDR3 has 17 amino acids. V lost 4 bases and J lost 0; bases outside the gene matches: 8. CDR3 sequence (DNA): TGCGCCAGCAGTCCCCAGACGGGACAGGGGATGAACACTGAAGCTTTCTTT. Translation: CASSPQTGQGMNTEAFF.

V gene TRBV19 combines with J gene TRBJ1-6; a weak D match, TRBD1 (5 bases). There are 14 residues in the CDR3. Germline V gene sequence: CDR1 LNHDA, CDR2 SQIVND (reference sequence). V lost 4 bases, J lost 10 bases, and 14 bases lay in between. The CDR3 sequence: CASSRGWGESPLHF. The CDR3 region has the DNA TGTGCCAGTAGTAGGGGTTGGGGGGAATCACCCCTCCACTTT. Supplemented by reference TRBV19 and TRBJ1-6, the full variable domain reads DGGITQSPKYLFRKEGQNVTLSCEQNLNHDAMYWYRQDPGQGLRLIYYSQIVNDFQKGDIAEGYSVSREKKESFPLTVTSAQKNPTAFYLCASSRGWGESPLHFGNGTRLTVT.

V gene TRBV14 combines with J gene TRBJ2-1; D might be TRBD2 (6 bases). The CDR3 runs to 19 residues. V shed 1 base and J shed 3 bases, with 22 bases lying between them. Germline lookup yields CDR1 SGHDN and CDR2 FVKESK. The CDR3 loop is CASSQGLSFGWGGYNEQFF. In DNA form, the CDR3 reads TGTGCCAGCAGCCAAGGGCTCTCGTTCGGGTGGGGAGGCTACAATGAGCAGTTCTTC.

The DNA for the CDR3 is TGTGCCAGCAGTCCCCCCAGGGGGCTAAGGGGCTACACCTTC. This encodes CASSPPRGLRGYTF. This sequence joins TRBV28 and TRBJ1-2, with TRBD1 matching 8 bases. Germline CDR1 and CDR2: MDHEN and SYDVKM. This CDR3 has 14 residues. V lost 5 bases to trimming and J lost 8 bases; unmatched junction nucleotides: 10.

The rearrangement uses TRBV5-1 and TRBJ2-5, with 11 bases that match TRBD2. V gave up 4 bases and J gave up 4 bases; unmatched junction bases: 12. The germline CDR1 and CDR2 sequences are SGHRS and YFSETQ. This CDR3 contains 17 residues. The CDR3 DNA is TGCGCCAGCAGCCCCGGTGGTAGCGGGGGGGCCGGAGAGACCCAGTACTTC. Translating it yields CASSPGGSGGAGETQYF.

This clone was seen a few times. DNA of the CDR3: TGTGCCAGCAGCGGTCAGTCTGGAAACACCATATATTTT. Its translation: CASSGQSGNTIYF. J is TRBJ1-3 and V is TRBV7-9, with D unclear. Germline V gene sequence: CDR1 SEHNR, CDR2 FQNEAQ (reference sequence). The V end lost 5 bases, the J end lost 1 base, and 6 bases lay between the germline ends. This CDR3 is 13 amino acids long. The full variable domain, completed using reference TRBV7-9 and TRBJ1-3, is DTGVSQNPRHKITKRGQNVTFRCDPISEHNRLYWYRQTLGQGPEFLTYFQNEAQLEKSRLLSDRFSAERPKGSFSTLEIQRTEQGDSAMYLCASSGQSGNTIYFGEGSWLTVV.

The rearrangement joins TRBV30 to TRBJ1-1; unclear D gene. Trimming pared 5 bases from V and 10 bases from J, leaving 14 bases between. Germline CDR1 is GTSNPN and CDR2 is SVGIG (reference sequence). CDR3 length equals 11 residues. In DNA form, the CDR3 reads TGTGCCTGGGGTAAGAGGGAGTTAGCTTTCTTT. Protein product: CAWGKRELAFF.

For the CDR3, the DNA is TGTGCCAGCAGCTTAGTCCGCTACGAGCAGTACTTC. Protein: CASSLVRYEQYF. The chain recombines TRBV7-2 with TRBJ2-7; no clear D gene. The V end was cut by 1 base, the J end by 3 bases, with 4 bases between. The CDR3 runs 12 residues. From germline, CDR1 is SGHTA and CDR2 FQGNSA.

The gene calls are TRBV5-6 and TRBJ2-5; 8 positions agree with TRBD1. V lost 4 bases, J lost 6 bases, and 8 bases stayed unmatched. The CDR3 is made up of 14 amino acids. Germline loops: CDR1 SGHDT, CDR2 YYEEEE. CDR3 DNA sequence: TGTGCCAGCAGCCCCGACAGGGGTATGCAGACCCAGTACTTC. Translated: CASSPDRGMQTQYF. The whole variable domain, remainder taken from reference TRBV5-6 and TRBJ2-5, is DAGVTQSPTHLIKTRGQQVTLRCSPKSGHDTVSWYQQALGQGPQFIFQYYEEEERQRGNFPDRFSGHQFPNYSSELNVNALLLGDSALYLCASSPDRGMQTQYFGPGTRLLVL.

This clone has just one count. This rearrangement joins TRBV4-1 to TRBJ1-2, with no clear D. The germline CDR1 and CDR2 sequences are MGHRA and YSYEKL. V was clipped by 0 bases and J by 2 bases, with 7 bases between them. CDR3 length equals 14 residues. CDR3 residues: CASSQETRNYGYTF. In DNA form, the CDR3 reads TGCGCCAGCAGCCAAGAGACAAGGAACTATGGCTACACCTTC.

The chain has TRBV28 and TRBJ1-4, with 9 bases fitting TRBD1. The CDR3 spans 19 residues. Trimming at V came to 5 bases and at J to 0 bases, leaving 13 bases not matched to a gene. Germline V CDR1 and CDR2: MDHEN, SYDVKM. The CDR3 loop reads CASSEDRGKVGATNEKLFF. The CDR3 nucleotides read TGTGCCAGCAGTGAGGACAGGGGAAAAGTGGGAGCAACTAATGAAAAACTGTTTTTT.

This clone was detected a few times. CDR3 in DNA: TGTGCCAGCAGTCGGACAGGGGCCCCATCCTACGAGCAGTACTTC. Translation: CASSRTGAPSYEQYF. The chain combines TRBV6-5 with TRBJ2-7; 9 positions agree with TRBD1. The germline V gene has CDR1 MNHEY and CDR2 SVGAGI. V shed 5 bases and J 1 base; nucleotides not matched to a gene: 6. The CDR3 is 15 amino acids.

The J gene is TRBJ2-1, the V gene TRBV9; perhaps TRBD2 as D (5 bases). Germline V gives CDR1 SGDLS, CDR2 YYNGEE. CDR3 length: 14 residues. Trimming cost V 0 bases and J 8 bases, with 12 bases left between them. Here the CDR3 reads CASSVAPAVDEQFF. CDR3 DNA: TGTGCCAGCAGCGTAGCACCAGCGGTCGATGAGCAGTTCTTC.

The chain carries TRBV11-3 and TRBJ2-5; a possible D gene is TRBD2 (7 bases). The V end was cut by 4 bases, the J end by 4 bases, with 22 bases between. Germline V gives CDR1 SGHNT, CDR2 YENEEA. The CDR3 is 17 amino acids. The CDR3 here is CASSSSRGGAVVETQYF. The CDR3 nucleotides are TGTGCCAGCAGCTCTAGCCGTGGGGGGGCAGTGGTAGAGACCCAGTACTTC. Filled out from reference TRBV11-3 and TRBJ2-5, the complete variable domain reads EAGVVQSPRYKIIEKKQPVAFWCNPISGHNTLYWYLQNLGQGPELLIRYENEEAVDDSQLPKDRFSAERLKGVDSTLKIQPAELGDSAVYLCASSSSRGGAVVETQYFGPGTRLLVL.

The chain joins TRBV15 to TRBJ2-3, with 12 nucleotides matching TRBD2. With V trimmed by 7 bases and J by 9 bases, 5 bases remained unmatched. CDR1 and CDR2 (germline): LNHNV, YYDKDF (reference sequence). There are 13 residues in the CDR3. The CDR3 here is CATTLAGGITQYF. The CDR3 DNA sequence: TGTGCCACCACACTAGCGGGGGGCATAACGCAGTATTTT.

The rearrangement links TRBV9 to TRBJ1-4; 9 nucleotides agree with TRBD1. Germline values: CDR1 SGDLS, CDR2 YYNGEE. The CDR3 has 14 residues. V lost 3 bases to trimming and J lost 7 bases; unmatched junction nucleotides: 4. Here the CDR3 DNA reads TGTGCCAGCAGCGCTGGACAGGGGATTGAAAAACTGTTTTTT. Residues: CASSAGQGIEKLFF. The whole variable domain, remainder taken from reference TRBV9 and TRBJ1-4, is DSGVTQTPKHLITATGQRVTLRCSPRSGDLSVYWYQQSLDQGLQFLIQYYNGEERAKGNILERFSAQQFPDLHSELNLSSLELGDSALYFCASSAGQGIEKLFFGSGTQLSVL.

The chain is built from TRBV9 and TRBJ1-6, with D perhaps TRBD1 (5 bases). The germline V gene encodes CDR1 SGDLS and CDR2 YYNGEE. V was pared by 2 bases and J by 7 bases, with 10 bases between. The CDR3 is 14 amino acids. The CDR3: CASSVRAENSPLHF. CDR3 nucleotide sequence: TGTGCCAGCAGCGTCAGGGCGGAAAATTCACCCCTCCACTTT.

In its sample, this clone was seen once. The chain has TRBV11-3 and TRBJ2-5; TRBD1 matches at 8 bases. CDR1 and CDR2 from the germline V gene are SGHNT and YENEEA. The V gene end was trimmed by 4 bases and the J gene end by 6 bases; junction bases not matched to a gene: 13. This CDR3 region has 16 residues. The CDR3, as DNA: TGTGCCAGCAGCTCAGGGGGCGGGGCCTCTCTGAAGACCCAGTACTTC. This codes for CASSSGGGASLKTQYF.

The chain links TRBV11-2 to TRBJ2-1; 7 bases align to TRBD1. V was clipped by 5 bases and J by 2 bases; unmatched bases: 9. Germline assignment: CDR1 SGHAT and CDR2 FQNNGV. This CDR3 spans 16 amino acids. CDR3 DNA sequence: TGTGCCAGCAGCCGACAAGGGGACAGCACCTACAATGAGCAGTTCTTC. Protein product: CASSRQGDSTYNEQFF.

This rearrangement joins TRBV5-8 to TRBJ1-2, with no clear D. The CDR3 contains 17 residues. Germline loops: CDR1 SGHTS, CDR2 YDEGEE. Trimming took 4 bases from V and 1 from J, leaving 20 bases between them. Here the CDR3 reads CASSKQLGADLNYGYTF. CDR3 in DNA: TGTGCCAGCAGCAAACAATTAGGAGCGGATCTTAACTATGGCTACACCTTC.

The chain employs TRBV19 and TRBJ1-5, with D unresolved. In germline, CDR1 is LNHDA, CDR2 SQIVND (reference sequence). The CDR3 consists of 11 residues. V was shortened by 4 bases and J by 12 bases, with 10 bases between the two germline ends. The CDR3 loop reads CASSNRHNQHF. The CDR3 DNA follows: TGTGCCAGTAGTAACCGACATAACCAGCATTTT. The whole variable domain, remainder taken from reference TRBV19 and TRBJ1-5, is DGGITQSPKYLFRKEGQNVTLSCEQNLNHDAMYWYRQDPGQGLRLIYYSQIVNDFQKGDIAEGYSVSREKKESFPLTVTSAQKNPTAFYLCASSNRHNQHFGDGTRLSIL.

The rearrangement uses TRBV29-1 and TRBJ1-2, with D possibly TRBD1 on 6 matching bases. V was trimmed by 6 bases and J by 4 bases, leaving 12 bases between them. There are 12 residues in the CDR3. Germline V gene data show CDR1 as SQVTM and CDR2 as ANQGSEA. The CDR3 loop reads CSVLDSFYGYTF. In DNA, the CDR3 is TGCAGCGTGTTGGACAGCTTCTATGGCTACACCTTC.

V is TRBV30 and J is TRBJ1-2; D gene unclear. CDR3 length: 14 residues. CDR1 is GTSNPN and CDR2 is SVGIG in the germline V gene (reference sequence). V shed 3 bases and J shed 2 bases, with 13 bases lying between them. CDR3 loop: CAWSFMGSNYGYTF. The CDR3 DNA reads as TGTGCCTGGAGCTTTATGGGCAGCAACTATGGCTACACCTTC. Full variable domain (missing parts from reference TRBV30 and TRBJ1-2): SQTIHQWPATLVQPVGSPLSLECTVEGTSNPNLYWYRQAAGRGLQLLFYSVGIGQISSEVPQNLSASRPQDRQFILSSKKLLLSDSGFYLCAWSFMGSNYGYTFGSGTRLTVV.

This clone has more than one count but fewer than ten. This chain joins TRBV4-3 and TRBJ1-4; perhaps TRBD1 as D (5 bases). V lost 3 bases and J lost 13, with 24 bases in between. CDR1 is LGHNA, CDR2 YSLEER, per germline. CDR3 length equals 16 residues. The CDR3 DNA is TGCGCCAGCAGCCAGGGACGAGACCGCCCGGGGGTGAGACTGTTTTTT. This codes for CASSQGRDRPGVRLFF.

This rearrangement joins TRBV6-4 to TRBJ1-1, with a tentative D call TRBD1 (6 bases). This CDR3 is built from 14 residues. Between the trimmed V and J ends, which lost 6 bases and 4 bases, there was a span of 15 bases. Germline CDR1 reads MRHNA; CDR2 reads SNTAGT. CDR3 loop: CASSRVQGSTEAFF. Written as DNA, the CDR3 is TGTGCCAGCAGCCGAGTTCAGGGGAGCACTGAAGCTTTCTTT.

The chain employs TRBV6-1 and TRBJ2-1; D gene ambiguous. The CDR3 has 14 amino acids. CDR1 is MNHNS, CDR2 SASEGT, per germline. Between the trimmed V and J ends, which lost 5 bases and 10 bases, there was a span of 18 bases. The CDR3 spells CASSLVLQISEQFF. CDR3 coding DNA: TGTGCCAGCAGTCTTGTTTTACAGATCTCGGAGCAGTTCTTC.

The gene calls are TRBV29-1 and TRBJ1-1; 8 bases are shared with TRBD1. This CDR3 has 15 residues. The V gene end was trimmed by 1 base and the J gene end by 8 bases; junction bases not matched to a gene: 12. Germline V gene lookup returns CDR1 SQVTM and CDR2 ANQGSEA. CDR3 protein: CSVEARQGSTGEAFF. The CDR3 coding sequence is TGCAGCGTTGAAGCGAGACAGGGGTCAACCGGAGAAGCTTTCTTT.